The text below deals with one T cell receptor (beta chain). The antigen is unknown. This record belongs to a study of T cell responses to AZD1222 COVID-19 vaccine. Clones were read by immunoSEQ multiplex PCR, and TCRdb kept only the in-frame ones, dropping some. The sample lists approximately 100,000 clones, approximately 90% occurring once. Findings and limits, study-wide: Repertoire sampling happened only post peak T cell response. Clonal diversity was possibly underestimated, and the donors were mostly white British, with more females.

Trimming shortened V by 4 bases and J by 1 base, and 11 bases separated the two germline ends. This CDR3 is built from 15 residues. Germline V gene data show CDR1 as MDHEN and CDR2 as SYDVKM. This specimen consisted of peripheral blood, obtained on day 0 of AZD1222 vaccination. This TCR derives from an adult in good health. The genes are TRBV28 and TRBJ1-3; weak D call: TRBD1 (5 bases). The CDR3 nucleotides are TGTGCCAGCAGTTCCCCGACAGATTCTGGAAACACCATATATTTT. Translating it yields CASSSPTDSGNTIYF. Looking up the rest from reference TRBV28 and TRBJ1-3 gives the full variable domain: DVKVTQSSRYLVKRTGEKVFLECVQDMDHENMFWYRQDPGLGLRLIYFSYDVKMKEKGDIPEGYSVSREKKERFSLILESASTNQTSMYLCASSSPTDSGNTIYFGEGSWLTVV.